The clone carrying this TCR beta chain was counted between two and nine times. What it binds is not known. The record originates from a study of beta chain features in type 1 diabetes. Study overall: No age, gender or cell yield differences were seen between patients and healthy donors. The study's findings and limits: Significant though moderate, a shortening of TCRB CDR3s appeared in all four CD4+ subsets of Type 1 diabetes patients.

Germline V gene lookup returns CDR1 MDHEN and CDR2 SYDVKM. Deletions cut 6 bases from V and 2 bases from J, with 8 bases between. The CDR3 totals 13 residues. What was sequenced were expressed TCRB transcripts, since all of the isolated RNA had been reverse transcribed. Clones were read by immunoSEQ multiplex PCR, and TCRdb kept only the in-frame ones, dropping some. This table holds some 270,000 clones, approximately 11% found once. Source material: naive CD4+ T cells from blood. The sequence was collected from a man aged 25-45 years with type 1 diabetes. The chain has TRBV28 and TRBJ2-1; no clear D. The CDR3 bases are TGTGCCAGCAGCGCGGATCCCTACAATGAGCAGTTCTTC. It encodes CASSADPYNEQFF.